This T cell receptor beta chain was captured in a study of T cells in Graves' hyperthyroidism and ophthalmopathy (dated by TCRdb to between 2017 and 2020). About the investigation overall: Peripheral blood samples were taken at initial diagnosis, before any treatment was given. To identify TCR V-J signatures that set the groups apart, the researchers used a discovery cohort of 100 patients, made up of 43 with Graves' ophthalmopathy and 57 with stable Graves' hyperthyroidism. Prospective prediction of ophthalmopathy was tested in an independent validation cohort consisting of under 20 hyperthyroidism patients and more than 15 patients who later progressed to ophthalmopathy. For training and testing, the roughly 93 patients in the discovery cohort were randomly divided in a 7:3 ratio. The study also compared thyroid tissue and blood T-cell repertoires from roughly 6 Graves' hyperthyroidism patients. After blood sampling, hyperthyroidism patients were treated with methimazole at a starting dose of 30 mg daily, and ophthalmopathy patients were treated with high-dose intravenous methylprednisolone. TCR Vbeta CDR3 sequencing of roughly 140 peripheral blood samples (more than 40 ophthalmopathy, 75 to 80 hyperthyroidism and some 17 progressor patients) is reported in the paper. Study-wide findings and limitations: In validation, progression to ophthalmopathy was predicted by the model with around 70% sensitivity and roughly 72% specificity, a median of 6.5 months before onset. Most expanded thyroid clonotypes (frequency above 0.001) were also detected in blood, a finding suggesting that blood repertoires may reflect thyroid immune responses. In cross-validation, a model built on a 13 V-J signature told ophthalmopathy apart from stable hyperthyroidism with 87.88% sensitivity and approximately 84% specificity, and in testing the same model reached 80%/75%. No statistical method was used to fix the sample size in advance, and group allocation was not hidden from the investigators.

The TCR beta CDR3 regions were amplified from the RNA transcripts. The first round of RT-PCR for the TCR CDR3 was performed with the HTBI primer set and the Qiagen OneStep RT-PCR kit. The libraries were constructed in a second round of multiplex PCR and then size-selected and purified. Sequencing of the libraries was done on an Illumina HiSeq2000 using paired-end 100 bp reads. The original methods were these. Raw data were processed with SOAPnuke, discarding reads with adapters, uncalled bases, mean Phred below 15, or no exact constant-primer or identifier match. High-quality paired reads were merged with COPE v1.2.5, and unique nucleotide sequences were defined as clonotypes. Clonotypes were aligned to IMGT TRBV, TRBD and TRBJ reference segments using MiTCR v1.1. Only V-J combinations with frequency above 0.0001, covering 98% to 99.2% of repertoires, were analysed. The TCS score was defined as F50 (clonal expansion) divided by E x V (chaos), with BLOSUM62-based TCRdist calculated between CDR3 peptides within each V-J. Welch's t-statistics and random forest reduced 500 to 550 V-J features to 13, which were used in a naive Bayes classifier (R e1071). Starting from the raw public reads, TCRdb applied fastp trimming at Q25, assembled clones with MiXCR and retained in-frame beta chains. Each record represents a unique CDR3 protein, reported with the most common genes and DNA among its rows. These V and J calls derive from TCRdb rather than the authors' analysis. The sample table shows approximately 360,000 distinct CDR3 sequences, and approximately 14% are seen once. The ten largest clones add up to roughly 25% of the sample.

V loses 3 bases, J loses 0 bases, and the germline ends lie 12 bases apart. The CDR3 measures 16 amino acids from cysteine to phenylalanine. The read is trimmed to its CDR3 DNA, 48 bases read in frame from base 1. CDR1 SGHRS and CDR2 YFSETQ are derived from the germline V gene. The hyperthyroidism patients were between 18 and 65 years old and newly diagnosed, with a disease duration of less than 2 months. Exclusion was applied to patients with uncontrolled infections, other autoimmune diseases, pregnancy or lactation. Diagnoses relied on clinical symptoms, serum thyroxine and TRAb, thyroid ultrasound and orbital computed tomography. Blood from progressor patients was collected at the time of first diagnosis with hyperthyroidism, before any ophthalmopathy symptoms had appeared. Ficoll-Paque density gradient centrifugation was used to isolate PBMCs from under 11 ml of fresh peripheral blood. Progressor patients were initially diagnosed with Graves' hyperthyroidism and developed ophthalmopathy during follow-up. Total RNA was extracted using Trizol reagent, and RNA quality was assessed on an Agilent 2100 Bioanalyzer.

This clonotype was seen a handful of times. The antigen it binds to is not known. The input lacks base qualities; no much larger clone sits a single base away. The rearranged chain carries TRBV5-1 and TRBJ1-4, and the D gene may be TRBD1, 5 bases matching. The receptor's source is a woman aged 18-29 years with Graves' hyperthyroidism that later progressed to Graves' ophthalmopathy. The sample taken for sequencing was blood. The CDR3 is CASSSGDGATNEKLFF. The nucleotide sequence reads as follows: TGCGCCAGCAGCTCGGGGGACGGAGCAACTAATGAAAAACTGTTTTTT.